The entry below describes one TCR beta chain. Its antigen remains unidentified. The entry originates in a study of T cells expressing NK-cell markers. The wider study: The TCR beta repertoires originated in sorted CD3+CD56+NKG2C+, CD3+CD56+NKG2C- and CD3+CD56-NKG2C+ T cells. Sequenced donors, eight in total, included seven who were HCMV-seropositive and one who was seronegative.

Study-wide findings and caveats: The study found dominant NKG2C+ clonotypes at about 1.0-8% of CD8+ T cells in roughly six donors. Where a handful of donors were concerned, these clonotypes also led the CD3+CD56-NKG2C+ fraction.

Each CDR3 protein gets one entry in TCRdb, which reprocessed the 5' RACE reads and gives no DNA. The listing records about 160,000 distinct CDR3 sequences. The receptor was isolated from a woman between 18 and 75 years old in good health. What was sequenced was blood T cells: a sorted CD56 or NKG2C T cell subset, CD4+ or CD8+ T cells, or bulk PBMC T cells (not recorded which).

The CDR3 reads CASSSETSGVYEQYF. The rearrangement links TRBV27 to TRBJ2-7; TCRdb's D call, TRBD2, is unchecked because there is no DNA. The CDR3 is 15 residues long. The germline V gene encodes CDR1 MNHEY and CDR2 SMNVEV (reference sequence).